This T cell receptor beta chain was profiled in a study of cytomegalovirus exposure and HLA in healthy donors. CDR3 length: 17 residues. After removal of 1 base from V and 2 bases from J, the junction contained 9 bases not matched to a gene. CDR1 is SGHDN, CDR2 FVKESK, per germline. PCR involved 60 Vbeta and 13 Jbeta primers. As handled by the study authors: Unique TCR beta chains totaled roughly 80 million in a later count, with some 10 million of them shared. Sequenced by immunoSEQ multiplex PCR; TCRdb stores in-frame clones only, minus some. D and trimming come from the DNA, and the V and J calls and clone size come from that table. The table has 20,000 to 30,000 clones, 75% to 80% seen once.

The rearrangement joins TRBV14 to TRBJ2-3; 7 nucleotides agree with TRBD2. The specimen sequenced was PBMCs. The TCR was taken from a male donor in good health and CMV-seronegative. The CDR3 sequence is CASSQAWRGTHTDTQYF. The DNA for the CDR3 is TGTGCCAGCAGCCAAGCGTGGCGGGGGACTCACACAGATACGCAGTATTTT.